This T cell receptor (beta chain) is from a study of identical twins. Study outcomes and limitations: Conclusions were based on cross-sectional statistical analysis, without following the same donors. Cord blood beta clonotypes present at high abundance carried fewer insertions; no such pattern appeared in memory repertoires.

Per germline, CDR1 SGHDT and CDR2 YYEEEE. V dropped 3 bases and J dropped 8; count of bases not matched to a gene: 7. The length of the CDR3 is 14 residues. This clonotype was detected ten times or more. Its cognate antigen is unknown. TCRdb called the 5' RACE reads again in MiXCR, with one record for every CDR3 protein. The sample gives 200,000 to 250,000 distinct CDR3 sequences, approximately 7.1% of which show up once; more than 12% is in the top ten. The data were also submitted as part of a second study, on T cells expressing NK-cell markers. This second study says: One observes that, in several donors, these clonotypes were also the leading ones within the CD3+CD56-NKG2C+ fraction. Questions lingered over whether expanded NKG2C+ T cell clones were HCMV-specific.

The sequenced material came from CD8+ T cells sorted from blood. The TCR sequence derives from a young woman in good health. The V call is TRBV5-6, the J call TRBJ1-5, with 8 bases that match TRBD1. In nucleotides, the CDR3 is TGTGCCAGCAGCTCCCGCTGGGACAGGAAGCCCCAGCATTTT. This sequence encodes CASSSRWDRKPQHF.